The entry below gives a single TCR beta chain sequence along with its context. This clonotype came up many times. It lacks a known antigen. No base quality information exists; no much larger clone differs at one position. These data originate in a study of T-cell reconstitution after alpha-beta-depleted transplantation in children (dated by TCRdb to 2016 to 2017). About the investigation overall: The study quantitatively tracked T-cell immune reconstitution after TCRalphabeta/CD19-depleted allogeneic hematopoietic cell transplantation in children using TCR repertoire profiling.

Receptor amplification or capture employed PCR. This sample was sequenced with an Illumina HiSeq 2500. To normalize quantification of the TCRbeta repertoire, the TCR libraries were built with molecular barcoding that relied on unique molecular identifiers. The public reads were reanalyzed by TCRdb: fastp trimming at Q25, MiXCR alignment, in-frame beta chains only. Every distinct CDR3 protein forms one entry, paired with its most common genes and DNA. The sample table holds fewer than 550,000 distinct CDR3 sequences, of which roughly 10% were seen once. 2% to 2.5% of the sample is held by the ten biggest clonotypes. From cysteine to phenylalanine, the CDR3 is 15 amino acids long. Here the CDR3 DNA is all that survives: 45 bases in frame from base 1. V is reduced by 3 bases and J by 3 bases, leaving a spacing of 14 bases between them. CDR1 and CDR2 (SGHRS, YFSETQ) derive from the germline V gene. In light of the paper, this sample's treatment or condition label describes: allogeneic hematopoietic cell transplantation with graft depleted of TCRalphabeta T cells and CD19 B cells. The children who served as transplant recipients had been given grafts of TCRalphabeta/CD19-depleted allogeneic hematopoietic cells.

Results and caveats for the whole study, not just this receptor: In some patients, high TCRbeta diversity at day 60 was attributed to recipient T cells and intrathymic progenitors that had survived conditioning. About two months after transplant, the apparently early recovery of alphabetaT-cell counts reportedly depended on just several hundred clones that had expanded rapidly and came from non-depleted graft cells. The frequencies of hyperexpanded clones fell over the following months, and after one year, T-cell counts and TCRbeta diversity were mostly attributed to newly produced T cells.

The sequence links TRBV5-1 to TRBJ2-3; too little of a D gene remains to name it. Material: PBMCs, obtained before TCRalphabeta/CD19-depleted stem cell transplant. The clonotype comes from a child aged 2 to 10 with inherited bone marrow failure, due to receive a stem cell transplant. The CDR3: CASSSGPSATDTQYF. The nucleotides read TGCGCCAGCAGCTCCGGGCCATCTGCTACAGATACGCAGTATTTT.